The clone carrying this T cell receptor beta chain was seen once. One end of the junction fails to match germline, which may point to a read error. This sample was included in a study of blood T cell repertoires in COVID-19. The overall study: Nucleic acid was either cDNA or gDNA, and it came from T cells, B-cell-depleted T cells, or PBMCs.

Germline V gene sequence: CDR1 SEHNR, CDR2 FQNEAQ (reference sequence). The CDR3 length is 14 residues. Under the authors' procedure: By means of reference gene primer amplification, nucleated cell counts were estimated. Data came from immunoSEQ multiplex PCR; TCRdb stores just in-frame clones and leaves some out. The D gene and trimming were derived from the DNA, and the V and J assignments and clone size from that table. The sample has some 220,000 clones; about 84% are singletons. This clonotype originated in a human donor in a cohort sampled during active COVID-19. Sequencing input: peripheral blood. The V call is TRBV7-9, the J call TRBJ1-4, with TRBD1 as a possible D gene (6 bases). The CDR3 nucleotides read TGTGCCAGCAGCCTAACAGGGACTAGTGAAAAACTGTTTTTT. This sequence encodes CASSLTGTSEKLFF.